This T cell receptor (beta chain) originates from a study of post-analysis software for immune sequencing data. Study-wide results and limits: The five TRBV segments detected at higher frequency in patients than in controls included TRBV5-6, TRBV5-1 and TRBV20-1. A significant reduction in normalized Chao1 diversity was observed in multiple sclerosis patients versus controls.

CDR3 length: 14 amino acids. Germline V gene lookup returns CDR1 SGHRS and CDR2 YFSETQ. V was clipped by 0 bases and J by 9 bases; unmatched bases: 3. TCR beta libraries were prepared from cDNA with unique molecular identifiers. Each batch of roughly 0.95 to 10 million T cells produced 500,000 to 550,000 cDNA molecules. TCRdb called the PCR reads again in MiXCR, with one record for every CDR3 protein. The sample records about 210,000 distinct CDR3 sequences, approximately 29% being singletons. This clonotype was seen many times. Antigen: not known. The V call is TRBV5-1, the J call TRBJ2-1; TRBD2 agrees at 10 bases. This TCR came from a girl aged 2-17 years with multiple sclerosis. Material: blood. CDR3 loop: CASSLETSGSEQFF. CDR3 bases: TGCGCCAGCAGCTTGGAGACTAGCGGGTCTGAGCAGTTCTTC.